The sequence of this TCR beta chain was determined in a study of shared clonotypes between healthy human individuals. The study, taken as a whole, reports: Naive CD4 clonotypes were shared across a few donors at approximately 5.3%.

Running of the assay took place at deep level. As originally analysed: ImmunoSEQ only sent back junction sequences with no quality scores, so filtering was done differently. TCRdb's copy holds only in-frame clones and misses some; the assay was immunoSEQ multiplex PCR. V, J and clone size are those of that table, while D and trimming were read from the DNA. This table has roughly 2.1 million clones, roughly 91% appearing once. The naive CD8 fraction comprised CD45RO-negative cells positively selected for CCR7 and excluded terminally differentiated effector memory CD45RA+ cells. There were no recent acute infections or vaccinations among the donors, who were healthy HIV-negative adults. With respect to this clone: Its antigen is still unknown.

The sequencing input was naive CD8+ T cells from PBMCs. This TCR was sampled from a man younger than 30 in good health. Some clones in this sample may be carry-over from other donors' samples.

CDR3 in DNA: TGTGCCAGTAGTACGGGACACTCCCTAGATACGCAGTATTTT. It is translated as CASSTGHSLDTQYF. The chain employs TRBV19 and TRBJ2-3; D perhaps matches TRBD1 (6 bases). Trimming took 4 bases from V and 5 from J, leaving 13 bases between them. CDR1 and CDR2 (germline): LNHDA, SQIVND (reference sequence). The CDR3 has 14 amino acids.